These T cell receptor beta chains were read from a single sample in a study of T-cell memory formation after mild COVID-19. TCRdb redid the calling of the 5' RACE reads with MiXCR, one entry per CDR3 protein. The table records 350,000 or so distinct CDR3 sequences, 10% to 15% of them present only once. Input material: PBMCs or a T cell subset sorted from them (not recorded which). The receptor set was obtained from a man aged 18 to 35 who had mild COVID-19 (a few samples of this study predate the infection). Cell type and time point are not known. CDR3s include the opening cysteine and the closing phenylalanine or tryptophan. A D gene is named only where the DNA matches it firmly. Rows give clone size only sometimes, using once, few, many, or a class for an expanded clone.

TRBJ1-3	-	few	TRBV5-1	CASSDGSTGDTIYF	TGCGCCAGCAGCGATGGAAGCACCGGAGACACCATATATTTT
TRBJ2-1	-	few	TRBV20-1	CSPLAPIYNEQFF	TGCAGTCCCCTCGCTCCCATCTACAATGAGCAGTTCTTC
TRBJ2-3	-	-	TRBV12-3/TRBV12-4	CASSGAGEGPDTQYF	TGTGCCAGCAGTGGAGCAGGGGAAGGGCCAGATACGCAGTATTTT
TRBJ1-1	-	few	TRBV7-9	CASSLEAAFF	TGTGCCAGCAGCTTAGAGGCGGCTTTCTTT
TRBJ2-2	TRBD2	few	TRBV10-3	CAISGLAGGDTGELFF	TGTGCCATCAGTGGACTAGCGGGGGGGGACACCGGGGAGCTGTTTTTT
TRBJ2-3	-	many	TRBV5-1	CASSLKGTDTQYF	TGCGCCAGCAGCTTGAAGGGCACAGATACGCAGTATTTT
TRBJ2-2	-	-	TRBV28	CASSLSPLFAGELFF	TGTGCCAGCAGTTTATCGCCCCTGTTCGCCGGGGAGCTGTTTTTT
TRBJ2-6	-	many	TRBV5-1	CASSPSSGAGANVLTF	TGCGCCAGCAGCCCCAGTTCCGGGGCCGGGGCCAACGTCCTGACTTTC
TRBJ2-3	-	-	TRBV19	CASSITGTSTDTQYF	TGTGCCAGTAGTATAACCGGGACTAGCACAGATACGCAGTATTTT
TRBJ1-1	TRBD1	-	TRBV11-2	CASSRDRATEAFF	TGTGCCAGCAGCCGGGACAGGGCTACTGAAGCTTTCTTT
TRBJ1-2	TRBD1	-	TRBV20-1	CSAPRGLGGYTF	TGCAGTGCTCCAAGGGGGCTTGGAGGCTACACCTTC
TRBJ2-5	-	-	TRBV5-1	CASSLVGGAGETQYF	TGCGCCAGCAGCTTGGTAGGGGGCGCGGGGGAGACCCAGTACTTC
TRBJ2-2	TRBD2	many	TRBV9	CASSLRGINTGELFF	TGTGCCAGCAGCCTGCGGGGGATTAACACCGGGGAGCTGTTTTTT
TRBJ2-7	-	-	TRBV6-2/TRBV6-3	CASSSPVVGPTYEQYF	TGTGCCAGCAGTTCCCCAGTTGTGGGGCCGACCTACGAGCAGTACTTC
TRBJ2-7	-	few	TRBV12-3/TRBV12-4	CATTPGSTSYEQYF	TGTGCAACCACACCGGGCAGCACGTCCTACGAGCAGTACTTC
TRBJ2-5	-	-	TRBV6-2/TRBV6-3	CASSYPTDSFLF	TGTGCCAGCAGTTACCCAACAGATAGTTTCCTCTTC
TRBJ1-2	-	-	TRBV28	CAGRESGEGYGYTF	TGTGCCGGACGCGAAAGCGGGGAGGGCTATGGCTACACCTTC
TRBJ1-1	-	few	TRBV12-3/TRBV12-4	CASSLGLVGEAFF	TGTGCCAGCAGTTTAGGACTTGTGGGTGAAGCTTTCTTT
TRBJ2-3	TRBD2	few	TRBV7-9	CASSTGLAVTDTQYF	TGTGCCAGCAGCACGGGACTAGCGGTCACAGATACGCAGTATTTT
TRBJ2-2	TRBD2	few	TRBV7-3	CASRPGGNTGELFF	TGTGCCAGCAGACCGGGGGGGAACACCGGGGAGCTGTTTTTT
TRBJ2-2	-	many	TRBV6-4	CASSEGLNTGELFF	TGTGCCAGCAGTGAGGGGTTGAACACCGGGGAGCTGTTTTTT
TRBJ1-6	-	-	TRBV7-9	CASSTSPLHF	TGTGCCAGCAGCACCTCACCCCTCCACTTT
TRBJ2-3	-	few	TRBV6-5	CASRRLYGGDSPADTQYF	TGTGCCAGCAGGAGGTTATACGGTGGGGACTCTCCGGCAGATACGCAGTATTTT
TRBJ2-7	TRBD2	few	TRBV5-4	CASSLGGDWEQYF	TGTGCCAGCAGTTTGGGGGGGGATTGGGAGCAGTACTTC
TRBJ2-3	TRBD2	few	TRBV7-9	CARGTSGTDTQYF	TGTGCCAGGGGGACTAGCGGCACAGATACGCAGTATTTT
TRBJ1-1	-	-	TRBV5-6	CASSLRGWQSNGEAFF	TGTGCCAGCAGCTTAAGGGGATGGCAGTCGAATGGTGAAGCTTTCTTT
TRBJ1-2	-	few	TRBV5-8	CASSVWRDYGYTF	TGTGCCAGCAGCGTATGGAGGGACTATGGCTACACCTTC
TRBJ2-2	TRBD2	-	TRBV3-1	CASSRTSGYTGELFF	TGTGCCAGCAGTCGGACTAGCGGTTACACCGGGGAGCTGTTTTTT
TRBJ2-2	TRBD1	many	TRBV11-2	CASGTPGTGKTGELFF	TGTGCCAGCGGGACTCCCGGGACAGGGAAAACCGGGGAGCTGTTTTTT
TRBJ2-5	TRBD2	-	TRBV2	CARATSGGFKETQYF	TGTGCCAGAGCGACTAGCGGGGGGTTTAAAGAGACCCAGTACTTC
TRBJ1-5	-	-	TRBV15	CATSRAADGQGPQHF	TGTGCCACCAGCAGAGCTGCGGATGGGCAAGGGCCCCAGCATTTT
TRBJ2-7	TRBD2	-	TRBV9	CASSVASGGVYEQYF	TGTGCCAGCAGCGTAGCGAGCGGGGGGGTATACGAGCAGTACTTC
TRBJ2-3	TRBD1	few	TRBV11-2	CASSLERTGLSTDTQYF	TGTGCCAGCAGCTTAGAAAGGACAGGCCTGAGCACAGATACGCAGTATTTT
TRBJ2-2	-	-	TRBV28	CASKGVTGELFF	TGTGCCAGCAAGGGAGTCACCGGGGAGCTGTTTTTT
TRBJ2-7	TRBD1	few	TRBV5-1	CASSWGQGREQYF	TGCGCCAGCAGCTGGGGACAGGGGAGGGAGCAGTACTTC
TRBJ2-3	TRBD2	few	TRBV12-3/TRBV12-4	CASRGPRGDRQYF	TGTGCCAGCAGGGGGCCCCGGGGGGATAGGCAGTATTTT
TRBJ1-2	-	few	TRBV9	CASSLMATEGYTF	TGTGCCAGCAGCCTCATGGCGACAGAGGGCTACACCTTC
TRBJ2-3	TRBD2	many	TRBV3-1	CASSQEASGSTDTQYF	TGTGCCAGCAGCCAAGAGGCTAGCGGGAGCACAGATACGCAGTATTTT
TRBJ2-3	-	few	TRBV20-1	CSAMQGPSTDTQYF	TGCAGTGCTATGCAGGGGCCTAGCACAGATACGCAGTATTTT
TRBJ2-7	TRBD2	-	TRBV9	CASSPETSGGTYEQYF	TGTGCCAGCAGCCCGGAGACTAGCGGGGGGACCTACGAGCAGTACTTC
TRBJ2-7	TRBD2	few	TRBV29-1	CSVLGTSGVSSYEQYF	TGCAGCGTCCTAGGGACTAGCGGCGTTAGCTCCTACGAGCAGTACTTC
TRBJ1-1	TRBD1	few	TRBV7-9	CASSSGTGNLDTEAFF	TGTGCCAGCAGTTCCGGGACAGGGAATTTGGACACTGAAGCTTTCTTT
TRBJ2-1	-	few	TRBV12-3/TRBV12-4	CASTPRDDGNEQFF	TGTGCCAGCACTCCCCGGGACGATGGAAATGAGCAGTTCTTC
TRBJ2-5	-	-	TRBV7-9	CASSPPNGETQYF	TGTGCCAGCAGCCCCCCCAATGGAGAGACCCAGTACTTC
TRBJ2-3	-	-	TRBV7-2	CASSFLGGPDTQYF	TGTGCCAGCAGCTTCCTGGGAGGCCCAGATACGCAGTATTTT
TRBJ2-7	TRBD1	few	TRBV18	CASSPSVTGAEGLEQYF	TGTGCCAGCTCACCGTCCGTGACAGGGGCCGAGGGGCTCGAGCAGTACTTC
TRBJ2-7	-	-	TRBV10-3	CAISAGEVYEQYF	TGTGCCATCAGTGCAGGGGAGGTCTACGAGCAGTACTTC
TRBJ2-5	TRBD2	few	TRBV5-1	CASSLSGAHQETQYF	TGCGCCAGCAGCTTAAGCGGGGCTCACCAAGAGACCCAGTACTTC